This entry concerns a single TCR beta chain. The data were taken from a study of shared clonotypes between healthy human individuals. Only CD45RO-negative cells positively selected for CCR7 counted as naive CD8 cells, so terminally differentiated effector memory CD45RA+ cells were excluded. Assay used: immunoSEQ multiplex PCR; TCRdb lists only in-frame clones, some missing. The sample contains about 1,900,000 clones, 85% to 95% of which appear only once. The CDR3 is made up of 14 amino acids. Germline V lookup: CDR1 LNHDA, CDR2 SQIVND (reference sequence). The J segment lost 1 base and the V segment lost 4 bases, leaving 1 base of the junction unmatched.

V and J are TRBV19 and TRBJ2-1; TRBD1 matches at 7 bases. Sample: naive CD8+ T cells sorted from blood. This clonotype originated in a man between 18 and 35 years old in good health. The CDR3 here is CASSTQGSYNEQFF. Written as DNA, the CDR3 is TGTGCCAGTAGTACACAGGGGTCCTACAATGAGCAGTTCTTC.